Presented here are 26 T cell receptor beta chains from one specimen sequenced in a study of blood T cell repertoires in COVID-19. Some clones are missing from TCRdb's copy, which holds only in-frame ones; the method was immunoSEQ multiplex PCR. Counted here are over 150,000 clones, about 90% occurring once; the ten biggest clones make up 0.55%. What was sequenced was peripheral blood. The receptors were gathered from a man in his fifties or sixties with acute or convalescent COVID-19.

V gene TRBV6-5 combines with J gene TRBJ2-1; D is possibly TRBD1 (6 bases). The length of the CDR3 is 14 residues. CDR1 MNHEY and CDR2 SVGAGI come from the germline V gene. Trimming cost V 1 base and J 2 bases, with 6 bases left between them. The CDR3 sequence is CASSYWTAYNEQFF. CDR3 nucleotide sequence: TGTGCCAGCAGTTACTGGACAGCCTACAATGAGCAGTTCTTC.

V usage is TRBV9 and J usage is TRBJ2-5; 14 nucleotides agree with TRBD2. The CDR3 totals 17 residues. Germline assignment: CDR1 SGDLS and CDR2 YYNGEE. The J segment lost 5 bases and the V segment lost 0 bases, leaving 6 bases of the junction unmatched. The CDR3 loop reads CASSVVGLAGAVETQYF. The CDR3 DNA is TGTGCCAGCAGCGTAGTGGGACTAGCGGGGGCTGTTGAGACCCAGTACTTC.

This clone was counted once. The chain is built from TRBV28 and TRBJ2-7, with D possibly matching TRBD2 (6 bases). CDR3 size: 15 residues. CDR1 and CDR2 (germline): MDHEN, SYDVKM. Trimming took 4 bases from V and 4 from J, leaving 17 bases between them. For the CDR3, the DNA is TGTGCCAGCAGTTGGGGACGGGGGAGTAGGTACGAGCAGTACTTC. As protein: CASSWGRGSRYEQYF.

This clone showed up just once. The CDR3 spells CASSTGQGSTEAFF. The CDR3, as DNA: TGTGCCAGCAGCACTGGACAGGGGAGCACTGAAGCTTTCTTT. The chain employs TRBV9 and TRBJ1-1; 9 bases are a match to TRBD1. V was pared by 4 bases and J by 4 bases, with 5 bases of the junction left unmatched. CDR1 is SGDLS, CDR2 YYNGEE, per germline. The CDR3 consists of 14 residues.

V and J are TRBV5-4 and TRBJ2-7, with 11 bases that match TRBD1. V lost 4 bases to trimming and J lost 0 bases; unmatched junction nucleotides: 6. CDR1 is SGHNT, CDR2 YYREEE, per germline (reference sequence). The CDR3 is 16 amino acids. The CDR3: CASSRDRGILSYEQYF. The CDR3 DNA sequence: TGTGCCAGCAGCCGGGACAGGGGGATCCTCTCCTACGAGCAGTACTTC.

The chain combines TRBV4-3 with TRBJ2-3; a possible D gene is TRBD1 (6 bases). Germline-derived CDR1 and CDR2 are LGHNA and YSLEER. V was trimmed by 4 bases and J by 0 bases, leaving 23 bases between them. This CDR3 region has 19 residues. CDR3 sequence reads: CASSRAIILGTTSTDTQYF. CDR3 bases: TGCGCCAGCAGCCGTGCAATTATACTCGGGACAACTAGCACAGATACGCAGTATTTT.

This clone was observed a few times. The V gene is TRBV7-2, the J gene TRBJ1-3; D may be TRBD1 (6 bases). The V and J ends lost 4 bases and 2 bases respectively, with 12 bases between them. Germline CDR1 and CDR2: SGHTA and FQGNSA. The CDR3 has 15 residues. In DNA form, the CDR3 reads TGTGCCAGCAGCTCAAACCAGGGGCCTGGAAACACCATATATTTT. Protein sequence: CASSSNQGPGNTIYF.

This clone came up once. The genes are TRBV11-2 and TRBJ2-3; 7 bases are shared with TRBD2. In germline, CDR1 is SGHAT, CDR2 FQNNGV. J was trimmed by 2 bases and V by 5 bases; bases with no gene match: 7. CDR3 length equals 15 residues. CDR3 bases: TGTGCCAGCAGCCCAAAAAGCGGGAACACAGATACGCAGTATTTT. Protein sequence: CASSPKSGNTDTQYF. Full variable domain (remainder filled in from reference TRBV11-2 and TRBJ2-3): EAGVAQSPRYKIIEKRQSVAFWCNPISGHATLYWYQQILGQGPKLLIQFQNNGVVDDSQLPKDRFSAERLKGVDSTLKIQPAKLEDSAVYLCASSPKSGNTDTQYFGPGTRLTVL.

The chain couples TRBV19 to TRBJ2-7; the match to TRBD1 covers 10 bases. The CDR3 contains 14 residues. Germline trimming cut 6 bases from V and 4 bases from J; bases unmatched to any gene: 6. Germline V gene lookup returns CDR1 LNHDA and CDR2 SQIVND (reference sequence). CDR3 loop: CASSAGTGAYEQYF. The CDR3 region has the DNA TGTGCCAGTAGCGCCGGGACAGGGGCTTACGAGCAGTACTTC. The variable domain in full, with the rest retrieved from reference TRBV19 and TRBJ2-7, is DGGITQSPKYLFRKEGQNVTLSCEQNLNHDAMYWYRQDPGQGLRLIYYSQIVNDFQKGDIAEGYSVSREKKESFPLTVTSAQKNPTAFYLCASSAGTGAYEQYFGPGTRLTVT.

J is TRBJ1-1 and V is TRBV5-1; D might be TRBD1 (6 bases). Germline CDR1 SGHRS, CDR2 YFSETQ. The germline V and J ends were trimmed by 3 bases and 6 bases, with 12 bases remaining between them. The CDR3 consists of 13 residues. The CDR3 loop reads CASSSTQGSEAFF. The DNA of the CDR3 is TGCGCCAGCAGCTCGACACAGGGTTCTGAAGCTTTCTTT.

The V and J genes are TRBV6-2 or TRBV6-3 and TRBJ2-6, with D hard to call. The CDR3 totals 16 residues. The germline V gene has CDR1 MNHEY and CDR2 SVGEGT. V lost 4 bases, J lost 0 bases, and 10 bases lay in between. The CDR3, as DNA: TGTGCCAGCAGTTCCCCCTTGGCCTCTGGGGCCAACGTCCTGACTTTC. Its protein product is CASSSPLASGANVLTF.

The rearrangement joins TRBV27 to TRBJ1-2; TRBD1 aligns across 9 bases. With 5 bases clipped from V and 7 bases from J, the junction kept 11 bases outside the gene matches. The CDR3 contains 15 residues. CDR1 and CDR2 (germline): MNHEY, SMNVEV (reference sequence). In DNA, the CDR3 is TGTGCCAGCAGTAATCCGGGACAGGGTATCGTTGGCTACACCTTC. Its translation is CASSNPGQGIVGYTF.

This clone has just one count. The CDR3 is CASTPGGTQYF. As DNA, the CDR3 is TGTGCCAGCACCCCGGGGGGGACCCAGTACTTC. The chain employs TRBV12-3 or TRBV12-4 and TRBJ2-5, with 7 bases aligning to TRBD2. With V trimmed by 7 bases and J by 7 bases, 3 bases remained unmatched. The CDR3 consists of 11 residues.

The rearrangement links TRBV3-1 (or the pseudogene TRBV3-2) to TRBJ2-5, with TRBD1 matching over 7 bases. This CDR3 contains 13 residues. Trimming removed 6 bases from V and 5 bases from J; junction bases left unmatched: 6. Germline V gene sequence: CDR1 LGHDT, CDR2 YNNKEL (reference sequence). The CDR3 reads CASRPTGEETQYF. Written as DNA, the CDR3 is TGTGCCAGCAGACCTACAGGGGAGGAGACCCAGTACTTC.

This rearrangement joins TRBV5-1 to TRBJ1-4; TRBD1 aligns across 9 bases. The V segment lost 3 bases and the J segment 1 base; nucleotides outside the gene matches: 4. The CDR3 loop spans 16 amino acids. Germline CDR1 reads SGHRS; CDR2 reads YFSETQ. The DNA for the CDR3 is TGCGCCAGCAGCTGGGACAGGGCCGGAACTAATGAAAAACTGTTTTTT. Its protein product is CASSWDRAGTNEKLFF.

The genes are TRBV2 and TRBJ2-7; perhaps TRBD1 as D (6 bases). V was shortened by 2 bases and J by 9 bases, with 8 bases between the two germline ends. CDR1 SNHLY and CDR2 FYNNEI come from the germline V gene. CDR3 length equals 11 residues. CDR3 region: CASSERGRQYF. The CDR3 DNA reads TGTGCCAGCAGTGAAAGGGGGAGGCAGTACTTC.

This clone occurred once. The CDR3 bases are TGTGCCAGCAGTGCCAGGACAGGGCTATCCTACGAGCAGTACGTC. Its translation: CASSARTGLSYEQYV. The chain is built from TRBV6-2 or TRBV6-3 and TRBJ2-7, with 8 positions matching TRBD1. The CDR3 spans 15 residues. After removal of 5 bases from V and 1 base from J, the junction contained 7 bases not matched to a gene. CDR1 MNHEY and CDR2 SVGEGT come from the germline V gene.

This clone was observed a single time. The chain joins TRBV7-2 to TRBJ2-5; 8 positions match TRBD1. The CDR3 runs 14 residues. After removal of 2 bases from V and 5 bases from J, the junction contained 4 bases not matched to a gene. The V gene's germline CDR1 is SGHTA and CDR2 FQGNSA. The CDR3 sequence is CASSLSRGLETQYF. The CDR3 bases are TGTGCCAGCAGCTTAAGCAGGGGGCTTGAGACCCAGTACTTC.

This clone showed up just a few times. The chain carries TRBV9 and TRBJ1-2; the D gene is possibly TRBD1 (5 bases). The CDR3 covers 15 residues. CDR1 and CDR2 (germline): SGDLS, YYNGEE. Trimming removed 5 bases from V and 6 bases from J, with 20 bases in between. The CDR3 loop reads CASSPWGRAQDGYTF. In nucleotides, the CDR3 is TGTGCCAGCAGTCCTTGGGGCAGGGCCCAGGATGGCTACACCTTC.

This sequence joins TRBV18 and TRBJ2-1, with 9 positions matching TRBD2. Unmatched junction bases numbered 9, after V lost 3 bases and J lost 9 bases. The CDR3 consists of 15 residues. Germline lookup yields CDR1 KGHSH and CDR2 LQKENI. The CDR3 DNA reads as TGTGCCAGCTCACCCGTCCCGCTAGCGGGAATTGAGCAGTTCTTC. The encoded protein is CASSPVPLAGIEQFF. Based on the CDR3 plus reference TRBV18 and TRBJ2-1, the full variable domain is NAGVMQNPRHLVRRRGQEARLRCSPMKGHSHVYWYRQLPEEGLKFMVYLQKENIIDESGMPKERFSAEFPKEGPSILRIQQVVRGDSAAYFCASSPVPLAGIEQFFGPGTRLTVL.

V and J are TRBV9 and TRBJ2-1, with 7 bases aligning to TRBD1. V trimming: 0 bases; J trimming: 6 bases; junction bases outside the gene matches: 3. Germline loops: CDR1 SGDLS, CDR2 YYNGEE. There are 14 residues in the CDR3. CDR3 sequence: CASSVGRQGNEQFF. The CDR3 bases are TGTGCCAGCAGCGTAGGGAGACAGGGCAATGAGCAGTTCTTC. Full variable domain (rest looked up from reference TRBV9 and TRBJ2-1): DSGVTQTPKHLITATGQRVTLRCSPRSGDLSVYWYQQSLDQGLQFLIQYYNGEERAKGNILERFSAQQFPDLHSELNLSSLELGDSALYFCASSVGRQGNEQFFGPGTRLTVL.

This clone was seen just once. The chain recombines TRBV5-1 with TRBJ2-2; D gene ambiguous. V shed 4 bases and J shed 6 bases, with 16 bases lying between them. The germline V gene has CDR1 SGHRS and CDR2 YFSETQ. The CDR3 sequence is 15 residues long. DNA for the CDR3: TGCGCCAGCAGCCCGGAACAGTGGTGGGCCGGGGAGCTGTTTTTT. Translation: CASSPEQWWAGELFF.

The chain links TRBV4-2 to TRBJ1-5; unclear D gene. CDR3 length equals 15 residues. Per germline, CDR1 LGHNA and CDR2 YNFKEQ. V was shortened by 0 bases and J by 2 bases, with 8 bases between the two germline ends. CDR3 in amino acids: CASSQDTGRNQPQHF. The CDR3 region has the DNA TGTGCCAGCAGCCAAGATACCGGTCGCAATCAGCCCCAGCATTTT.

This chain connects TRBV10-3 to TRBJ1-3; no clear D. CDR1 and CDR2 (germline): ENHRY, SYGVKD. V lost 0 bases and J 0 bases, leaving 6 bases between the germline ends. This CDR3 contains 15 residues. The CDR3 DNA reads TGTGCCATCAGTGAGTCTGCGATCTCTGGAAACACCATATATTTT. Its translation is CAISESAISGNTIYF.

J is TRBJ2-1 and V is TRBV5-4, with a possible D match to TRBD2 (5 bases). The CDR3 has 15 amino acids. The V end was cut by 4 bases, the J end by 0 bases, with 11 bases between. Germline assignment: CDR1 SGHNT and CDR2 YYREEE (reference sequence). The CDR3 sequence: CASSPAESSYNEQFF. The CDR3, as DNA: TGTGCCAGCAGCCCAGCGGAAAGCTCCTACAATGAGCAGTTCTTC.

This chain connects TRBV28 to TRBJ2-7, with TRBD2 identical over 10 bases. Germline assignment: CDR1 MDHEN and CDR2 SYDVKM. The trim removed 2 bases at V and 3 bases at J, leaving 4 bases unmatched. The CDR3 sequence is 15 residues long. In DNA form, the CDR3 reads TGTGCCAGCAGTTTACGGTCTAGCGGGAGCTACGAGCAGTACTTC. This encodes CASSLRSSGSYEQYF.